Sequencing of this T cell receptor beta chain was carried out in a study of blood T cell repertoires in COVID-19. This clone came up a few times. In the authors' workflow: Reference gene primer amplification gave estimated nucleated cell counts. Produced via immunoSEQ multiplex PCR; TCRdb's table is partial and in-frame only. V, J and clone size were drawn from that table, and D and trimming were deduced from the DNA. There are hundreds of thousands of clones in the sample; approximately 88% occur only once, and roughly a tenth lies in the top ten. Germline values: CDR1 MNHEY, CDR2 SMNVEV (reference sequence). CDR3 length: 15 amino acids. Trimming took off 0 bases at V and 0 bases at J, with 8 bases between the two ends.

V and J are TRBV27 and TRBJ1-1; D not resolved. The clonotype comes from a woman in her 70s with COVID-19, enrolled during active disease. The specimen sequenced was peripheral blood. The CDR3 DNA follows: TGTGCCAGCAGTTTATCGGCGGGGATGAACACTGAAGCTTTCTTT. Translating it yields CASSLSAGMNTEAFF.